This T cell receptor (beta chain) was sequenced for a study of cytomegalovirus exposure and HLA in healthy donors. Study-wide background: Around 77 million unique TCRs from HLA-typed donors made up an early data release. The study, taken as a whole, reports: The study put about 180 TCR beta chains on its list as cytomegalovirus-associated. Across donors, presence/absence analyses took sequencing depth to be roughly uniform. Researchers had no immune exposure information except CMV serostatus available.

PCR primers comprised 60 Vbeta and 13 Jbeta primers. Some clones are missing from TCRdb's copy, which holds only in-frame ones; the method was immunoSEQ multiplex PCR. The sample gives some 120,000 clones, roughly 86% of which show up once; about 1.8% is in the top ten. For this clone: Its target is not known.

This CDR3 has 15 amino acids. Germline lookup yields CDR1 MNHEY and CDR2 SVGAGI. Trimming shortened V by 0 bases and J by 2 bases, and 10 bases separated the two germline ends. The chain links TRBV6-5 to TRBJ1-2; D possibly corresponds to TRBD1 (5 bases). Sequencing input: PBMCs. This clonotype originated in a man between 18 and 29 years old in good health and CMV-seronegative. CDR3 nucleotides: TGTGCCAGCAGTTACTCGGGGCAGATAAACTATGGCTACACCTTC. This codes for CASSYSGQINYGYTF.